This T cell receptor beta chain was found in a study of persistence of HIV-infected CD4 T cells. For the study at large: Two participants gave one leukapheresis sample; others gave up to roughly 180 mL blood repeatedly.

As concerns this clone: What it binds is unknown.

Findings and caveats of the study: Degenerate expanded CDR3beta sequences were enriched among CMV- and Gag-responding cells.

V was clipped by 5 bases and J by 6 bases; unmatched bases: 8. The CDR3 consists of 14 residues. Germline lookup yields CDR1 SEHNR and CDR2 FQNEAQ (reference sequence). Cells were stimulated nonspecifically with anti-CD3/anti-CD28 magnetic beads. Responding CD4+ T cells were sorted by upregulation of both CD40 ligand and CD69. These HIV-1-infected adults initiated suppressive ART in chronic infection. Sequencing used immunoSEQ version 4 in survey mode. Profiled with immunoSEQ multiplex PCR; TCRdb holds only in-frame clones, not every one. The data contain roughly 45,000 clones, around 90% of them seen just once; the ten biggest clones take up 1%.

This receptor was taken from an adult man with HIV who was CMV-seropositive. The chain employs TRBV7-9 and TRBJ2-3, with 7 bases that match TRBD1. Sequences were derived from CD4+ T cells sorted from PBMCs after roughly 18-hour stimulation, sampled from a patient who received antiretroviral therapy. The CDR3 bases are TGTGCCAGCAGCCGCAACGACAGGGTGGATACGCAGTATTTT. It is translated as CASSRNDRVDTQYF. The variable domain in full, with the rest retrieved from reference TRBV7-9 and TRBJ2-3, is DTGVSQNPRHKITKRGQNVTFRCDPISEHNRLYWYRQTLGQGPEFLTYFQNEAQLEKSRLLSDRFSAERPKGSFSTLEIQRTEQGDSAMYLCASSRNDRVDTQYFGPGTRLTVL.